This T cell receptor beta chain was identified in a study of post-analysis software for immune sequencing data (dated by TCRdb to between 2014 and 2016). A note on the overall study: Relapsing-remitting, secondary progressive and progressive-relapsing multiple sclerosis were recorded as disease courses, and subtype annotation was lacking for some patients. The patient repertoires were set against 11 previously published healthy control repertoires from donors whose ages ranged from roughly 6 to 27 years. A subset of samples was prepared in parallel using single-end sample barcoding, then pooled and co-amplified after Illumina adapter ligation. Overall study outcomes, separate from this receptor: The multiple sclerosis patient group was slightly younger than the control group. Normalized Chao1 diversity was significantly lower in multiple sclerosis patients than controls, suggesting substantial peripheral T-cell clonal expansion. When samples were clustered directly using the F measure, samples prepared in the same batch co-clustered strongly, which prompted a batch-effect correction. Significantly higher frequencies in patients than in controls were found for roughly 5 TRBV segments, including TRBV5-6, TRBV5-1 and TRBV20-1.

The library was obtained by PCR. The listed sequencing device is Illumina HiSeq 2500. Unique molecular identifiers were incorporated into TCR beta cDNA libraries to reduce PCR and sequencing biases. Roughly 500,000 cDNA molecules were obtained per 1 to 10 million input T cells, so each molecule approximated one T cell. The patient libraries were prepared and sequenced with the same protocol used for the earlier healthy control dataset. Within a given batch, samples were prepared together, multiplexed and sequenced on the same HiSeq lane. In the source study's methods: MIGEC handled the raw barcoded reads, throwing out single-read molecular identifier groups before consensus assembly and CDR3 extraction. VDJtools was used for post-analysis of the clonotype tables, and diversity was normalized by down-sampling every dataset to the size of the smallest sample. To correct batch-related cross-sample contamination, repertoire overlap clustering matched CDR3 amino acid sequences but not nucleotide sequences. TCRdb ran its own pipeline on the public reads, namely fastp trimming at Q25 and MiXCR clone calling, and kept in-frame beta chains. A single entry per CDR3 protein holds the most common genes and DNA from its merged rows. The V and J calls, along with clone size, are taken from TCRdb and not from the paper's own processing. The table for this sample lists roughly 600,000 distinct CDR3 sequences; 44% of them were counted only once. The top ten hold more than 1.5% of the sample.

In the case of this clonotype: The clone's antigen remains unknown. The input lacks base qualities; no much larger clone sits a single base away.

Taken from cysteine to phenylalanine, the CDR3 has 14 residues. The only DNA kept is the CDR3, 42 bases in frame from the first base. The junction carries 10 bases between V and J, which are trimmed by 3 bases and 2 bases respectively. CDR1 SGHVS and CDR2 FQNEAQ are derived from the germline V gene. To demonstrate the VDJtools post-analysis software, TCR beta repertoires were profiled from the peripheral blood of more than ten young patients with multiple sclerosis. Multiple sclerosis patients were children and adolescents aged about 6 to 16 years. The sequenced material came from blood. Recombination joined TRBV7-8 with TRBJ1-2, with the D gene not clear enough to name. This clonotype was sampled from a girl aged 10 to 17 with multiple sclerosis. This receptor has the CDR3 CASSLQTPNYGYTF. In nucleotide form, the sequence is TGTGCCAGCAGCTTGCAGACCCCGAACTATGGCTACACCTTC.